This T cell receptor (beta chain) derives from a study of OX40 agonist ivuxolimab in advanced cancers. Findings and limits, study-wide: Clonal expansion among partial responders at 0.1-3.0 mg/kg ranked near the lowest. Specificity for antigen went undetermined in the expanded peripheral T cells. Several nonresponders also turned out to have low normalized T-cell clonal expansion. The CD4+ and CD8+ T cells in the blood had expanded clonally by week 6 at 0.1 to 3.0 mg/kg.

This clone was detected only once. Its specificity is not known. Germline CDR1 reads SGDLS; CDR2 reads YYNGEE. Trimming removed 4 bases from V and 3 bases from J, with 20 bases in between. The CDR3 contains 16 residues. Assay used: immunoSEQ multiplex PCR; TCRdb lists only in-frame clones, some missing. The table records some 97,000 clones, 90% of them present only once. V and J are TRBV9 and TRBJ2-7; weak D call: TRBD2 (6 bases). The receptor comes from an adult with an advanced solid tumor such as melanoma, head and neck, liver or kidney cancer. Sequences were derived from CD4+ or CD8+ T cells sorted from blood, sampled in a trial of the OX40 agonist ivuxolimab. CDR3 coding DNA: TGTGCCAGCAGCCGCTCTGTGAGCCCGGGACTCTACGAGCAGTACTTC. Protein product: CASSRSVSPGLYEQYF.